This T cell receptor beta chain comes out of a study of response to subunit inactivated influenza vaccine. Study results and caveats: Each seasonal influenza vaccination, the authors suggested, recruits few new T cells.

In the case of this clonotype: No antigen is known for it.

After removal of 5 bases from V and 4 bases from J, the junction contained 9 bases not matched to a gene. The CDR3 covers 17 residues. CDR1 is KGHSH, CDR2 LQKENI, per germline. TCRdb used MiXCR to reprocess the RT-PCR reads, holding one entry per CDR3 protein. The repertoire has about 800,000 distinct CDR3 sequences, 20% to 25% of them found once; the top ten carry roughly a tenth. This specimen consisted of PBMCs from blood, obtained more than 4 days after vaccination. This receptor was obtained from a man aged 50 to 59 who received an inactivated influenza vaccine. V usage is TRBV18 and J usage is TRBJ2-5, with TRBD2 identical over 14 bases. DNA for the CDR3: TGTGCCAGCTCAGCCGGGACTAGCGGGAGACCGGGAGAGACCCAGTACTTC. This translates into CASSAGTSGRPGETQYF. Combining the CDR3 with reference TRBV18 and TRBJ2-5 gives the whole variable domain NAGVMQNPRHLVRRRGQEARLRCSPMKGHSHVYWYRQLPEEGLKFMVYLQKENIIDESGMPKERFSAEFPKEGPSILRIQQVVRGDSAAYFCASSAGTSGRPGETQYFGPGTRLLVL.